The 17 T cell receptor beta chains below were found in one sample sequenced in a study of shared clonotypes between healthy human individuals. TCRdb's copy holds only in-frame clones and misses some; the assay was immunoSEQ multiplex PCR. The sample has over 850,000 clones, more than 75% seen once. The sequencing sample was made of memory CD4+ T cells from PBMCs. Documented subset: CD45RA-negative fraction. All receptors derive from a young man in good health. Some clones in this sample may be carry-over from other donors' samples.

This chain links TRBV28 with TRBJ1-4; 11 positions agree with TRBD1. The germline V gene encodes CDR1 MDHEN and CDR2 SYDVKM. The V and J ends lost 8 bases and 0 bases, in that order; junction bases with no gene match: 5. The CDR3 has 16 amino acids. The DNA of the CDR3 is TGTGCCAGCGGACAGGGGGCGACAGCAACTAATGAAAAACTGTTTTTT. Translation gives CASGQGATATNEKLFF.

On this clone: This sample includes further DNA sequences coding for the same CDR3. The rearrangement joins TRBV18 to TRBJ1-1; weak D call: TRBD1 (5 bases). The ends were cut back, 3 bases at V and 1 base at J, with 9 bases in the middle. CDR1 KGHSH and CDR2 LQKENI come from the germline V gene. The CDR3 is made up of 14 amino acids. The CDR3, as DNA: TGTGCCAGCTCACCCTCCCAGGGGAACACTGAAGCTTTCTTT. Its protein product is CASSPSQGNTEAFF.

CDR3 nucleotide sequence: TGTGCCAGCAAGAAGGATACTTATGGCTACACCTTC. Its protein is CASKKDTYGYTF. The V call is TRBV5-6, the J call TRBJ1-2; D is ambiguous. Germline CDR1 is SGHDT and CDR2 is YYEEEE. The CDR3 sequence is 12 residues long. V was clipped by 6 bases and J by 5 bases, with 11 bases between them.

The genes are TRBV7-2 and TRBJ2-4; the D gene is possibly TRBD1 (5 bases). Germline CDR1 is SGHTA and CDR2 is FQGNSA. The CDR3 length is 16 residues. Trimming shortened V by 2 bases and J by 5 bases, and 16 bases separated the two germline ends. CDR3 region: CASSLTGRWGQNIQYF. Written as DNA, the CDR3 is TGTGCCAGCAGCTTAACCGGGCGATGGGGCCAAAACATTCAGTACTTC. The full variable domain, rest sourced from reference TRBV7-2 and TRBJ2-4, is GAGVSQSPSNKVTEKGKDVELRCDPISGHTALYWYRQSLGQGLEFLIYFQGNSAPDKSGLPSDRFSAERTGGSVSTLTIQRTQQEDSAVYLCASSLTGRWGQNIQYFGAGTRLSVL.

The chain employs TRBV9 and TRBJ2-7; 9 positions match TRBD1. There are 15 residues in the CDR3. Germline V gene lookup returns CDR1 SGDLS and CDR2 YYNGEE. V was clipped by 0 bases and J by 4 bases; unmatched bases: 5. The CDR3 spells CASSVGAGQGYEQYF. CDR3 DNA sequence: TGTGCCAGCAGCGTAGGGGCGGGACAGGGTTACGAGCAGTACTTC. The full variable domain, rest sourced from reference TRBV9 and TRBJ2-7, is DSGVTQTPKHLITATGQRVTLRCSPRSGDLSVYWYQQSLDQGLQFLIQYYNGEERAKGNILERFSAQQFPDLHSELNLSSLELGDSALYFCASSVGAGQGYEQYFGPGTRLTVT.

The gene calls are TRBV6-1 and TRBJ1-2; no clear D. CDR3 length equals 12 residues. The ends were cut back, 1 base at V and 7 bases at J, with 7 bases in the middle. Germline CDR1 MNHNS, CDR2 SASEGT. The CDR3 bases are TGTGCCAGCAGTGAAGGACCCATTGGCTACACCTTC. Translating it yields CASSEGPIGYTF.

The chain has TRBV29-1 and TRBJ2-7, with TRBD1 as a possible D gene (6 bases). The CDR3 consists of 13 residues. Deletions cut 7 bases from V and 0 bases from J, with 13 bases between. Germline-derived CDR1 and CDR2 are SQVTM and ANQGSEA. The CDR3 loop is CSALTGHSYEQYF. The CDR3 DNA is TGCAGCGCACTGACAGGTCACTCCTACGAGCAGTACTTC.

This clone was seen a few times. The chain carries TRBV11-3 and TRBJ2-7, with 12 bases matching TRBD1. The CDR3 length is 15 residues. The germline V gene encodes CDR1 SGHNT and CDR2 YENEEA. The junction had 8 bases not matched to a gene; V was cut back by 5 bases and J by 6 bases. The CDR3 protein is CASSLGTGGWGEQYF. CDR3 nucleotides: TGTGCCAGCAGCCTCGGGACAGGGGGCTGGGGCGAGCAGTACTTC.

The chain combines TRBV4-1 with TRBJ2-7; 9 nucleotides agree with TRBD2. Germline CDR1 and CDR2: MGHRA and YSYEKL. The V and J ends lost 5 bases and 4 bases, in that order; junction bases with no gene match: 12. This CDR3 has 16 amino acids. The CDR3 nucleotides read TGCGCCAGCAGCGAAGGAGGCGGGAGGGCCGGGTACGAGCAGTACTTC. Its translation is CASSEGGGRAGYEQYF.

CDR3 loop: CAWGKGGRETQYF. CDR3 in DNA: TGTGCCTGGGGAAAGGGAGGGCGAGAGACCCAGTACTTC. The gene calls are TRBV30 and TRBJ2-5; 7 positions match TRBD2. The CDR3 runs 13 residues. In germline, CDR1 is GTSNPN, CDR2 SVGIG (reference sequence). Unmatched junction bases numbered 7, after V lost 5 bases and J lost 4 bases.

V usage is TRBV9 and J usage is TRBJ2-4; D unresolved. V was shortened by 0 bases and J by 9 bases, with 7 bases between the two germline ends. The CDR3 has 12 amino acids. CDR1 is SGDLS and CDR2 is YYNGEE in the germline V gene. CDR3 sequence reads: CASSVAMGIQYF. The CDR3 region has the DNA TGTGCCAGCAGCGTAGCTATGGGCATTCAGTACTTC.

On this clone itself: This same CDR3 is encoded by further DNA sequences in the sample. J is TRBJ2-4 and V is TRBV5-1, with D uncertain. Germline V gene lookup returns CDR1 SGHRS and CDR2 YFSETQ. The CDR3 is 14 residues long. Trimming left V 0 bases short and J 1 base short, with 5 bases between. CDR3 DNA sequence: TGCGCCAGCAGCTTGGAATCGGCCAAAAACATTCAGTACTTC. This codes for CASSLESAKNIQYF.

This chain uses TRBV19 with TRBJ2-7; TRBD1 matches at 8 bases. Germline values: CDR1 LNHDA, CDR2 SQIVND (reference sequence). The CDR3 has 13 residues. V lost 3 bases and J lost 7; bases outside the gene matches: 5. CDR3 region: CASSILRGQEQYF. Written as DNA, the CDR3 is TGTGCCAGTAGTATCCTCAGGGGGCAGGAGCAGTACTTC.

The chain has TRBV7-3 and TRBJ2-1; D remains ambiguous. This CDR3 has 15 residues. V was clipped by 4 bases and J by 0 bases, with 10 bases between them. Germline V gene lookup returns CDR1 SGHTA and CDR2 FQGTGA. The CDR3 coding sequence is TGTGCCAGCAGCTATAGCAGAAGCTCCTACAATGAGCAGTTCTTC. Its translation: CASSYSRSSYNEQFF.

The J gene is TRBJ1-5, the V gene TRBV6-5; 8 bases are shared with TRBD1. V was pared by 6 bases and J by 4 bases, with 8 bases of the junction left unmatched. CDR1 and CDR2 (germline): MNHEY, SVGAGI. This CDR3 spans 15 amino acids. The CDR3 nucleotides are TGTGCCAGCAGCCGAGGACAGGGTGGGAATCAGCCCCAGCATTTT. Translating gives CASSRGQGGNQPQHF.

The rearrangement uses TRBV15 and TRBJ2-1; D gene unclear. Germline V gene data show CDR1 as LNHNV and CDR2 as YYDKDF (reference sequence). V was pared by 0 bases and J by 8 bases, with 5 bases between. This CDR3 spans 12 amino acids. The CDR3 DNA is TGTGCCACCAGCAGAGATCTTGATGAGCAGTTCTTC. It specifies CATSRDLDEQFF.

The rearrangement uses TRBV5-4 and TRBJ1-1; maybe TRBD1 (5 bases). CDR1 and CDR2 (germline): SGHNT, YYREEE (reference sequence). Trimming took off 1 base at V and 1 base at J, with 11 bases between the two ends. The CDR3 has 15 residues. CDR3: CASSLSYGTNTEAFF. The CDR3 bases are TGTGCCAGCAGCTTGAGCTACGGGACGAACACTGAAGCTTTCTTT.